Each of the 9 T cell receptor beta chains below was sequenced from the same sample in a study of blood T cell repertoires in COVID-19. Generated by immunoSEQ multiplex PCR, the TCRdb table keeps only in-frame clones and is missing some. The table has about 120,000 clones, 90% seen once. Input material: peripheral blood. These receptors were taken from a human donor with active COVID-19. The donor label of this sample is uncertain.

A word on this clone: In the same sample, other DNA sequences code for this CDR3. The rearrangement uses TRBV5-5 and TRBJ1-4; D gene ambiguous. The CDR3 is made up of 12 amino acids. The V end lost 2 bases, the J end lost 5 bases, and 4 bases lay between the germline ends. CDR1 is SGHKS and CDR2 is YYEKEE in the germline V gene (reference sequence). CDR3 in amino acids: CASSFQNEKLFF. CDR3 nucleotide sequence: TGTGCCAGCAGCTTCCAAAATGAAAAACTGTTTTTT.

This clone was detected once. J is TRBJ2-7 and V is TRBV6-2 or TRBV6-3, with a weak D call TRBD2 (6 bases). The V end lost 1 base, the J end lost 4 bases, and 20 bases lay between the germline ends. Germline assignment: CDR1 MNHEY and CDR2 SVGEGT. This CDR3 is 17 amino acids long. The CDR3 loop reads CASSYLLSVGTSYEQYF. CDR3 bases: TGTGCCAGCAGTTACTTACTTTCCGTCGGGACTTCTTACGAGCAGTACTTC.

The J gene is TRBJ1-6, the V gene TRBV5-8; 9 bases line up with TRBD1. V was pared by 5 bases and J by 8 bases, with 11 bases of the junction left unmatched. CDR1 is SGHTS and CDR2 is YDEGEE in the germline V gene. The CDR3 spans 16 residues. The CDR3, as DNA: TGTGCCAGCAGGCAGATGGACAGGGGAATAGATTCACCCCTCCACTTT. Translated, it gives CASRQMDRGIDSPLHF. Full variable domain (remainder filled in from reference TRBV5-8 and TRBJ1-6): EAGVTQSPTHLIKTRGQQATLRCSPISGHTSVYWYQQALGLGLQFLLWYDEGEERNRGNFPPRFSGRQFPNYSSELNVNALELEDSALYLCASRQMDRGIDSPLHFGNGTRLTVT.

This chain uses TRBV13 with TRBJ1-6; a possible D gene is TRBD1 (5 bases). The V and J ends lost 2 bases and 5 bases respectively, with 7 bases between them. Germline V lookup: CDR1 PRHDT, CDR2 FYEKMQ (reference sequence). This CDR3 is 14 amino acids long. The CDR3 sequence: CASSLTGDNSPLHF. In nucleotides, the CDR3 is TGTGCCAGCAGCTTAACAGGAGATAATTCACCCCTCCACTTT.

CDR3 protein: CASSFAFPGAYEQYF. DNA of the CDR3: TGTGCCAGCAGTTTTGCGTTTCCGGGTGCCTACGAGCAGTACTTC. The gene calls are TRBV28 and TRBJ2-7; D unresolved. This CDR3 has 15 residues. The ends were cut back, 3 bases at V and 2 bases at J, with 14 bases in the middle. Germline assignment: CDR1 MDHEN and CDR2 SYDVKM.

The chain employs TRBV30 and TRBJ1-1; D not certain. The V gene's germline CDR1 is GTSNPN and CDR2 SVGIG (reference sequence). The CDR3 runs 13 residues. Trimming shortened V by 2 bases and J by 7 bases, and 14 bases separated the two germline ends. The CDR3 sequence is CAWSPMRRGEAFF. For the CDR3, the DNA is TGTGCCTGGAGTCCTATGAGGAGAGGTGAAGCTTTCTTT. The whole variable domain, remainder taken from reference TRBV30 and TRBJ1-1, is SQTIHQWPATLVQPVGSPLSLECTVEGTSNPNLYWYRQAAGRGLQLLFYSVGIGQISSEVPQNLSASRPQDRQFILSSKKLLLSDSGFYLCAWSPMRRGEAFFGQGTRLTVV.

The rearrangement uses TRBV5-1 and TRBJ2-5; TRBD2 matches at 11 bases. Per the germline V gene, CDR1 is SGHRS and CDR2 is YFSETQ. V lost 0 bases to trimming and J lost 1 base; unmatched junction nucleotides: 8. The CDR3 extends over 18 amino acids. In DNA form, the CDR3 reads TGCGCCAGCAGCTTGGCGGTTCGGACTAGCGGGCCCCAAGAGACCCAGTACTTC. Protein product: CASSLAVRTSGPQETQYF. Drawing the rest from reference TRBV5-1 and TRBJ2-5, the complete variable domain is KAGVTQTPRYLIKTRGQQVTLSCSPISGHRSVSWYQQTPGQGLQFLFEYFSETQRNKGNFPGRFSGRQFSNSRSEMNVSTLELGDSALYLCASSLAVRTSGPQETQYFGPGTRLLVL.

The V gene is TRBV3-1 (or the pseudogene TRBV3-2), the J gene TRBJ2-7; 10 bases map to TRBD1. The CDR3 is 16 residues long. V lost 4 bases and J lost 3; bases outside the gene matches: 9. Germline CDR1 LGHDT, CDR2 YNNKEL (reference sequence). CDR3 residues: CASSLGTGEPLYEQYF. The CDR3 DNA is TGTGCCAGCAGCCTCGGGACAGGGGAGCCGCTCTACGAGCAGTACTTC.

V is TRBV12-2 and J is TRBJ2-7; TRBD2, the D gene given by the table, was not confirmed from the DNA. TRBV12-2 is assigned pseudogene status. The CDR3 runs to 16 residues. The CDR3 sequence: CASRLTQRGGLLEQYF. CDR3 sequence (DNA): TGTGCAAGTCGCTTAACCCAGCGGGGGGGCCTTCTCGAGCAGTACTTC.